These T cell receptor beta chains were read from a single sample in a study of T cells in Graves' hyperthyroidism and ophthalmopathy. MiXCR, run by TCRdb on the multiplex PCR reads, gives a single entry per CDR3 protein. The table includes some 400,000 distinct CDR3 sequences, about 15% detected once. The sequencing sample was made of blood. These receptor sequences come from an older woman with Graves' hyperthyroidism. CDR3s include the opening cysteine and the closing phenylalanine or tryptophan. The D gene is left open where the match is weak. Clone size, where shown, is once, few, many, or a class for clones that have expanded.

V gene	D gene	clone size	J gene	CDR3 protein	CDR3 DNA
TRBV20-1	-	many	TRBJ1-1	CSASWSGIAEAFF	TGCAGTGCTAGTTGGTCCGGAATCGCTGAAGCTTTCTTT
TRBV18	-	-	TRBJ1-2	CASSPPGNANYGYTF	TGTGCCAGCTCACCACCCGGGAACGCTAACTATGGCTACACCTTC
TRBV20-1	TRBD1	many	TRBJ2-7	CSARRDRGIYEQYF	TGCAGTGCTAGACGGGACAGGGGGATATACGAGCAGTACTTC
TRBV27	TRBD1	many	TRBJ1-2	CASSPSAGQSFYGYTF	TGTGCCAGCAGTCCCTCGGCGGGACAGAGTTTTTATGGCTACACCTTC
TRBV6-1	TRBD2	-	TRBJ2-3	CASSTGTSGRTDTQYF	TGTGCCAGCAGTACCGGGACTAGCGGGAGAACGGATACGCAGTATTTT
TRBV4-1	TRBD1	-	TRBJ2-1	CASSQVWGQGNNEQFF	TGCGCCAGCAGCCAAGTTTGGGGACAGGGAAACAATGAGCAGTTCTTC
TRBV6-2/TRBV6-3	-	once	TRBJ1-1	CASSWFRSPGTEAFF	TGTGCCAGCAGTTGGTTCAGGAGCCCGGGGACTGAAGCTTTCTTT
TRBV29-1	-	-	TRBJ1-1	CSGVNTEAFF	TGCAGCGGAGTGAACACTGAAGCTTTCTTT
TRBV7-8	TRBD2	-	TRBJ2-3	CASSALAGVLDTQYF	TGTGCCAGCAGCGCACTAGCGGGAGTACTGGATACGCAGTATTTT
TRBV7-9	TRBD2	once	TRBJ2-1	CASSLLAGGTSGYNEQFF	TGTGCCAGCAGCTTACTGGCGGGGGGGACTAGCGGGTACAATGAGCAGTTCTTC
TRBV30	-	-	TRBJ1-1	CAWSVGGAQKAFF	TGTGCCTGGAGTGTTGGGGGGGCGCAAAAAGCTTTCTTT
TRBV7-8	-	many	TRBJ2-5	CASSLADSSKYF	TGTGCCAGCAGCTTAGCGGACAGCTCGAAGTACTTC
TRBV28	TRBD1	many	TRBJ2-6	CASSSFGQGSGANVLTF	TGTGCCAGCAGTTCCTTCGGACAGGGGTCTGGGGCCAACGTCCTGACTTTC
TRBV28	TRBD2	few	TRBJ2-7	CASSKPGLGTYEQYF	TGTGCCAGCAGCAAACCGGGACTAGGCACCTACGAGCAGTACTTC
TRBV28	TRBD2	many	TRBJ2-7	CASMGGDEQYF	TGTGCCAGCATGGGAGGGGACGAGCAGTACTTC
TRBV6-5	-	many	TRBJ2-3	CASSYQDRSTDTQYF	TGTGCCAGCAGTTACCAAGACAGAAGCACAGATACGCAGTATTTT
TRBV30	TRBD1	many	TRBJ1-2	CAWEGAGIYGYTF	TGTGCCTGGGAGGGGGCAGGGATCTATGGCTACACCTTC
TRBV5-5	TRBD2	-	TRBJ2-7	CASSLAAAQGGRAGSFEQYF	TGTGCCAGCAGCTTAGCGGCCGCTCAGGGCGGGAGGGCCGGGAGTTTCGAGCAGTACTTC
TRBV2	-	many	TRBJ1-1	CASTRTVGNTEAFF	TGTGCCAGCACCCGGACGGTGGGGAACACTGAAGCTTTCTTT
TRBV20-1	-	-	TRBJ2-3	CSASVPGGPLGDTQYF	TGCAGTGCTAGTGTTCCAGGCGGACCCCTCGGAGATACGCAGTATTTT
TRBV6-1	-	many	TRBJ2-3	CASRKQGIDTQYF	TGTGCCAGCAGGAAGCAGGGTATAGATACGCAGTATTTT
TRBV3-1	-	-	TRBJ1-2	CASSPDSGGRVGGYTF	TGTGCCAGCAGCCCTGATTCTGGGGGAAGGGTGGGCGGCTACACCTTC
TRBV10-3	-	many	TRBJ2-1	CASRRDFGGGEQFF	TGTGCCAGCCGCCGGGACTTTGGGGGAGGTGAGCAGTTCTTC
TRBV29-1	-	few	TRBJ1-2	CSGSLSGTAYGYTF	TGCAGCGGATCCTTATCCGGGACGGCCTATGGCTACACCTTC
TRBV5-6	-	-	TRBJ2-7	CASSLWGAYEQYF	TGTGCCAGCAGCTTGTGGGGGGCATACGAGCAGTACTTC
TRBV10-3	TRBD1	many	TRBJ2-1	CAILPGRQGVGNEQFF	TGTGCCATCCTGCCGGGGCGACAGGGAGTGGGCAATGAGCAGTTCTTC
TRBV6-1	-	many	TRBJ2-1	CASSEVDGRLAIYNEQFF	TGTGCCAGCAGTGAAGTAGACGGGCGGCTAGCGATCTACAATGAGCAGTTCTTC
TRBV20-1	TRBD2	many	TRBJ2-3	CSAKGLAGGGDTQYF	TGCAGTGCTAAGGGACTAGCGGGAGGAGGAGATACGCAGTATTTT
TRBV5-1	-	many	TRBJ2-1	CASSLAGRFYNEQFF	TGCGCCAGCAGCTTGGCGGGCAGGTTCTACAATGAGCAGTTCTTC
TRBV6-1	-	-	TRBJ1-5	CASSDGGLGHQPQHF	TGTGCCAGCAGTGATGGGGGATTAGGCCATCAGCCCCAGCATTTT
TRBV10-3	-	-	TRBJ2-5	CAISSDGRTAQETQYF	TGTGCCATCAGTTCGGACGGCCGGACGGCACAAGAGACCCAGTACTTC
TRBV11-3	TRBD2	few	TRBJ2-1	CASSLSIGGRAENEQFF	TGTGCCAGCAGCCTGAGCATAGGCGGGAGGGCCGAAAATGAGCAGTTCTTC
TRBV20-1	-	many	TRBJ2-7	CSMNSGTSTYEQYF	TGCAGTATGAATTCCGGGACGTCCACCTACGAGCAGTACTTC